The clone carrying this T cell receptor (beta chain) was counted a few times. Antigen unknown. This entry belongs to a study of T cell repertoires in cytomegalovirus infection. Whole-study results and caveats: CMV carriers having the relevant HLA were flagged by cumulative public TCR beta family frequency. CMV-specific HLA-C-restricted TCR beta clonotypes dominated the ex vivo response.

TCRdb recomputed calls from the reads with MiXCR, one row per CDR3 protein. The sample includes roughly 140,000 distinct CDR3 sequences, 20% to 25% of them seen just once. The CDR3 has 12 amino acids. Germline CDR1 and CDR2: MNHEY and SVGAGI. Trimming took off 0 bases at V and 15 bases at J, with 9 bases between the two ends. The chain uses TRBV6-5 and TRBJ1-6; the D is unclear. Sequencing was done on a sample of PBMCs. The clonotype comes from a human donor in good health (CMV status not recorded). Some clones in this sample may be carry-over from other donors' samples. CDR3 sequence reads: CASSYSPGILHF. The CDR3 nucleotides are TGTGCCAGCAGTTACTCCCCGGGGATCCTCCACTTT.